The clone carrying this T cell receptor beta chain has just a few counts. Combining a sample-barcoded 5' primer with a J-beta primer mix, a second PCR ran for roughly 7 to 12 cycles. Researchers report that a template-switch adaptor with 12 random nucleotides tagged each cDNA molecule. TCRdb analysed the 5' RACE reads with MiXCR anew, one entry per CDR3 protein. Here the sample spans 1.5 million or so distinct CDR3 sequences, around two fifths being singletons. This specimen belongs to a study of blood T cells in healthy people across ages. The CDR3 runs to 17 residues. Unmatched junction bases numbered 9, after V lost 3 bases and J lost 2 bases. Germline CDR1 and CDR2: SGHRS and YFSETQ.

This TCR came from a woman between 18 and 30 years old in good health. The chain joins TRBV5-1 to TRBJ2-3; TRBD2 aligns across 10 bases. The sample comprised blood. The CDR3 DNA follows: TGCGCCAGCAGCTCCAGCCCCCTAGCGGGGGACACAGATACGCAGTATTTT. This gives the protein CASSSSPLAGDTDTQYF.